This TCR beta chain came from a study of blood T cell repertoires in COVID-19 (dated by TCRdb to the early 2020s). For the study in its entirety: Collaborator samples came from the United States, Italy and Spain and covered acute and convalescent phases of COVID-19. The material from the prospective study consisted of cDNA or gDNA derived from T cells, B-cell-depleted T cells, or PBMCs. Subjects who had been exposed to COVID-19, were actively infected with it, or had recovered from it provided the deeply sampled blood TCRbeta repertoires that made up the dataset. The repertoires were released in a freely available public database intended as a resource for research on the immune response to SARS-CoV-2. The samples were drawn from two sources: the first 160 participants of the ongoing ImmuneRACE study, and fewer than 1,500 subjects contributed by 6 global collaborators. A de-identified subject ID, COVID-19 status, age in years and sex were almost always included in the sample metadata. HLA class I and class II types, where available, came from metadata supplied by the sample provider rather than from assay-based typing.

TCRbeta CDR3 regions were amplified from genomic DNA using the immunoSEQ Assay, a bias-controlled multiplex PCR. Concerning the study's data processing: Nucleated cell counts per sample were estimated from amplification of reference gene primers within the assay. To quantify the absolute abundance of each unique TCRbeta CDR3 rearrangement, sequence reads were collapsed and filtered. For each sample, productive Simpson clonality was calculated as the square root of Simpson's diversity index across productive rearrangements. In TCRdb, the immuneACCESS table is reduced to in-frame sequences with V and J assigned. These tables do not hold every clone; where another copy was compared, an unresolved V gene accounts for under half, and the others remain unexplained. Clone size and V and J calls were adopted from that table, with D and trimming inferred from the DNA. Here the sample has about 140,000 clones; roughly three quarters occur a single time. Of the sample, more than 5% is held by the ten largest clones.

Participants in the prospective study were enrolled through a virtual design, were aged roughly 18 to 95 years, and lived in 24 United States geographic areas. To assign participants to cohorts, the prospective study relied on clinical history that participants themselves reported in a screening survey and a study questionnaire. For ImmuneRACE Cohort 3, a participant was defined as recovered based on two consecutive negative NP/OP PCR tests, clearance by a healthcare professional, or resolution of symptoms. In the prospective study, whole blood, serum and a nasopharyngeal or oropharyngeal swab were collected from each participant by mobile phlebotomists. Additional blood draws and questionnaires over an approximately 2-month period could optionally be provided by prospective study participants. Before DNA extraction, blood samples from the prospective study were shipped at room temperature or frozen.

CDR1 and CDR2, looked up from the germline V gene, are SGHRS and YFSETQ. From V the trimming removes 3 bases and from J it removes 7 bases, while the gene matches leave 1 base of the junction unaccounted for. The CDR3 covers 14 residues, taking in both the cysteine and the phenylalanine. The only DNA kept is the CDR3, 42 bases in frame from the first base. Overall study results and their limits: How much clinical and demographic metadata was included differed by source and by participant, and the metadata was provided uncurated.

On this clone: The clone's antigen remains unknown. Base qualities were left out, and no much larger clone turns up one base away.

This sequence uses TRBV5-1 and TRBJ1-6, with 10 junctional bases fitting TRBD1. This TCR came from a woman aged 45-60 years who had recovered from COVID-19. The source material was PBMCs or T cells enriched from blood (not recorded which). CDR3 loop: CASSSDRGNSPLHF. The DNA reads TGCGCCAGCAGCTCGGACAGGGGGAATTCACCCCTCCACTTT.